These 10 T cell receptor beta chains came from one sample sequenced in a study of molecular identifiers for immune sequencing clone quantification (dated by TCRdb to between 2018 and 2020). Preparation of the library involved PCR. The reads were generated on an Illumina HiSeq 4000. TCRdb trimmed the raw reads at Q25, called clones with MiXCR and kept productive beta chains. Rows are unified per CDR3 protein, each entry keeping the most common DNA and genes. The sample has about 640,000 distinct CDR3 sequences on record, 20% of them singletons. The top ten constitute roughly 0.83% of the sample. The sample taken for sequencing was naive CD8+ T cells from blood, with Jurkat cell RNA spiked in. Sample cell subset or site, as interpreted from the label and publication: FACS-sorted CD8+CD4-CCR7+CD45RA+ naive T cells. These receptors came from a human donor in good health. Some libraries in this study had Jurkat cell RNA spiked in.

As to this clonotype: A read error is possible here, since a much larger clone lies one base away. The chain couples TRBV13 to TRBJ2-7; 13 positions match TRBD2. The CDR3 runs to 13 residues. The V gene end was trimmed by 11 bases and the J gene end by 2 bases; junction bases not matched to a gene: 3. Germline V lookup: CDR1 PRHDT, CDR2 FYEKMQ (reference sequence). CDR3 amino acids: CASGTSGAYEQYF. Written as DNA, the CDR3 is TGTGCCTCCGGGACTAGCGGGGCCTACGAGCAGTACTTC.

Turning to this clonotype: A read error is possible here, since a much larger clone lies one base away. The rearrangement links TRBV5-4 to TRBJ1-6; D not certain. CDR1 is SGHNT and CDR2 is YYREEE in the germline V gene (reference sequence). The CDR3 spans 16 residues. V shed 2 bases and J shed 4 bases, with 13 bases lying between them. Here the CDR3 reads CASSLFGGFYNSPLHF. CDR3 nucleotides: TGTGCCAGCAGCTTATTCGGAGGATTTTATAATTCACCCCTCCACTTT.

This clonotype was found many times. The chain couples TRBV20-1 to TRBJ1-1; weak D call: TRBD1 (5 bases). The V gene lost 0 bases and the J gene lost 1 base, with 9 bases spanning the gap. The V gene's germline CDR1 is DFQATT and CDR2 SNEGSKA (reference sequence). This CDR3 is built from 14 residues. This CDR3 reads CSARDRQGNTEAFF. DNA of the CDR3: TGCAGTGCTAGAGATCGTCAGGGGAACACTGAAGCTTTCTTT.

CDR3 protein: CASSEVRQGLIYEQYF. Here the CDR3 DNA reads TGTGCCAGCAGTGAAGTCCGACAAGGGTTAATCTACGAGCAGTACTTC. The J gene is TRBJ2-7, the V gene TRBV2, with D unclear. Trimming took 1 base from V and 3 from J, leaving 16 bases between them. The CDR3 loop spans 16 amino acids. CDR1 is SNHLY and CDR2 is FYNNEI in the germline V gene.

This clonotype has only a few counts. The chain couples TRBV7-4 to TRBJ2-2, with TRBD1 matching over 10 bases. Looked up from germline, CDR1 is SGHVT and CDR2 is SQSDAQ. The CDR3 totals 22 residues. The V segment lost 8 bases and the J segment 5 bases; nucleotides outside the gene matches: 29. The CDR3 region has the DNA TGTGCCAGCGGCCACGGACAGGGGGGCGCTTTGCAGACACGAACTTTAACCGGGGAGCTGTTTTTT. Translated, it gives CASGHGQGGALQTRTLTGELFF.

This clonotype was counted at least ten times. The chain uses TRBV28 and TRBJ1-5; D is ambiguous. Germline V CDR1 and CDR2: MDHEN, SYDVKM. With 5 bases removed from V and 6 bases from J, the gap between germline ends came to 11 bases. There are 13 residues in the CDR3. As DNA, the CDR3 is TGTGCCAGCAGTGACGTAGTGGGTCAGCCCCAGCATTTT. Protein product: CASSDVVGQPQHF. Complete variable domain (other parts from reference TRBV28 and TRBJ1-5): DVKVTQSSRYLVKRTGEKVFLECVQDMDHENMFWYRQDPGLGLRLIYFSYDVKMKEKGDIPEGYSVSREKKERFSLILESASTNQTSMYLCASSDVVGQPQHFGDGTRLSIL.

The chain is built from TRBV12-3 or TRBV12-4 and TRBJ2-3; 8 nucleotides line up with TRBD1. The CDR3 totals 14 residues. V gave up 8 bases and J gave up 0 bases; unmatched junction bases: 4. The CDR3 spells CASGGTGSTDTQYF. The CDR3 coding sequence is TGTGCCAGCGGTGGGACAGGCAGCACAGATACGCAGTATTTT.

The chain uses TRBV9 and TRBJ2-7; TRBD2 might be the D (5 bases). Trimming left V 0 bases short and J 7 bases short, with 14 bases between. CDR3 size: 14 residues. Germline V CDR1 and CDR2: SGDLS, YYNGEE. The CDR3 loop reads CASSVAGMPGEQYF. CDR3 bases: TGTGCCAGCAGCGTAGCGGGGATGCCGGGGGAGCAGTACTTC.

There are a few counts of this clonotype. The germline gene is not matched at one end of the junction; a read error may be the cause. The chain employs TRBV20-1 and TRBJ2-3; TRBD1 is a possible D gene (5 bases). This CDR3 contains 12 residues. The germline CDR1 and CDR2 sequences are DFQATT and SNEGSKA (reference sequence). This chain's CDR3 is CSAPGYTGTQYF. The CDR3 DNA is TGCAGTGCTCCCGGATACACAGGTACGCAGTATTTT.

At least ten counts were recorded for this clonotype. The V call is TRBV27, the J call TRBJ2-7; possible D gene TRBD2, 7 bases. Germline-derived CDR1 and CDR2 are MNHEY and SMNVEV (reference sequence). The V and J ends lost 3 bases and 3 bases respectively, with 15 bases between them. The CDR3 is 15 amino acids. Here the CDR3 DNA reads TGTGCCAGCAGTTTTGAAGGGGGGGGGTACTACGAGCAGTACTTC. Translation gives CASSFEGGGYYEQYF.